This T cell receptor (beta chain) was recovered during a study of response to subunit inactivated influenza vaccine. A note on this clonotype: Its antigen remains unidentified.

Germline V lookup: CDR1 SGHAT, CDR2 FQNNGV. The CDR3 consists of 15 residues. Trimming took off 5 bases at V and 2 bases at J, with 12 bases between the two ends. TCRdb processed the RT-PCR reads anew with MiXCR; each CDR3 protein has one entry. The sample lists hundreds of thousands of distinct CDR3 sequences, around 13% occurring once. Study results and caveats: Every seasonal influenza vaccination brings in few new T cells, the authors suggested.

The receptor was isolated from a man aged 50-60 years who received an inactivated influenza vaccine. Specimen: PBMCs from blood, collected around 14 days before vaccination. The chain combines TRBV11-2 with TRBJ1-4; D is possibly TRBD1 (5 bases). This CDR3 reads CASSLQEGTNEKLFF. CDR3 in DNA: TGTGCCAGCAGCCTACAAGAGGGGACTAATGAAAAACTGTTTTTT.